This note documents a single T cell receptor (beta chain) sequence. This specimen comes from a study of blood T cell repertoires in COVID-19. Study in general: Sites in the United States, Italy and Spain provided acute and convalescent COVID-19 samples. Sources were T cells, B-cell-depleted T cells, or PBMCs; the material itself was cDNA or gDNA.

Each participant's cohort was designated according to participant-reported clinical history. In the original workflow: Counts of nucleated cells, estimated from reference gene primer amplification, were obtained. TCRdb's copy holds only in-frame clones and misses some; the assay was immunoSEQ multiplex PCR. The DNA was the basis for D and trimming; V, J and clone size are from that table. This sample has under 300,000 clones, with roughly 90% found just once. The receptor was isolated from a woman between 50 and 59 years old who had recovered from COVID-19. Sequenced sample: PBMCs or T cells enriched from blood (not recorded which).

This CDR3 is CASSVILASFNEQFF. In nucleotides, the CDR3 is TGTGCCAGCAGCGTAATTCTAGCGTCTTTCAATGAGCAGTTCTTC. V and J are TRBV9 and TRBJ2-1, with D perhaps matching TRBD2 (6 bases). Germline loops: CDR1 SGDLS, CDR2 YYNGEE. Deletions cut 1 base from V and 6 bases from J, with 14 bases between. The CDR3 sequence is 15 residues long.